This TCR beta chain derives from a study of CD8+ T cells in alopecia areata. In the study overall: Skin was taken from 6-12-month-old C3H/HeJ graft donors that had spontaneous alopecia and grafted onto approximately 7-11-week-old female C3H/HeJ mice. Study-wide results and caveats: Possibly because of HLA-related factors, TCR sharing was less clear across patients than in mice. More clonal than normal scalp was lesional scalp, particularly alopecia totalis/universalis.

This clone was found a few times. What it binds is unknown. Genes and germline come from the mouse. The read finishes 4 residues shy of the CDR3 end, and the germline J gene is used to complete it. cDNA serving as the sequencing template came from extracted, reverse transcribed RNA. Clones were read by immunoSEQ multiplex PCR, and TCRdb kept only the in-frame ones, dropping some. There are around 290,000 clones in the sample, none observed a single time. Cells that came from pooled cutaneous lymph nodes were sorted using CD4, CD8alpha, NKG2D, NKG2ACE and other markers. The CDR3 extends over 17 amino acids. Germline V gene lookup returns CDR1 LGHNA and CDR2 YNLKQL (reference sequence). V lost 1 base and J 0 bases, leaving 12 bases between the germline ends.

The sequencing sample was made of CD4+ T cells sorted from a lymph node. This chain joins TRBV5 and TRBJ2-2; weak D call: TRBD2 (5 bases). This sequence was found in a C3H/HeJ mouse with alopecia areata. The MHC haplotype recorded for the strain is H2-k. Incomplete CDR3 DNA: TGTGCCAGCAGCCAAGGAGGGTGGGGAGCAAACACCGGG. Translation: CASSQGGWGANTG. The complete CDR3 protein is CASSQGGWGANTGQLYF.